This T cell receptor beta chain was profiled in a study of cytomegalovirus exposure and HLA in healthy donors. PCR involved 60 Vbeta and 13 Jbeta primers. Per the study methods: In a later analysis, approximately 80 million unique TCR beta chains included roughly 11 million shared by two or more donors. The repertoire was sequenced with immunoSEQ multiplex PCR; TCRdb's copy has only in-frame clones and lacks some. V and J calls plus clone size are reproduced from that table; the DNA served to infer D and trimming. The sample holds 100,000 to 150,000 clones. With V trimmed by 4 bases and J by 3 bases, 7 bases remained unmatched. CDR1 is SGHRS, CDR2 YFSETQ, per germline. CDR3 size: 15 residues.

Sequencing used PBMCs. The V call is TRBV5-1, the J call TRBJ2-3; 8 bases fit TRBD2. The TCR originated in a man aged 30 to 39 in good health and CMV-seronegative. CDR3 sequence (DNA): TGCGCCAGCAGCACCTGGACTAGCCCAACAGATACGCAGTATTTT. The encoded protein is CASSTWTSPTDTQYF.